This T cell receptor beta chain was recorded in a study of blood T cells in healthy people across ages. Then a second PCR, running about 7 to 11 cycles, was carried out with a sample-barcoded 5' primer and a J-beta primer mix. TCRdb analysed the 5' RACE reads with MiXCR anew, one entry per CDR3 protein. The sample consists of about 1.8 million distinct CDR3 sequences, around half of them appearing once. CDR3 size: 12 residues. V dropped 3 bases and J dropped 6 bases, with 9 bases sitting between them. Germline CDR1 and CDR2: MDHEN and SYDVKM. This clonotype was counted ten times or more. This clonotype was obtained from a middle-aged woman in good health. Specimen: blood. This chain uses TRBV28 with TRBJ2-7, with no clear D. The CDR3 loop is CASSFRGGEQYF. The CDR3 DNA reads as TGTGCCAGCAGTTTCCGTGGTGGCGAGCAGTACTTC.